This T cell receptor beta chain was identified in a study of CD8 T cells in Susac syndrome. Study-level findings and limits: Regarding the TCR sequencing and HLA analysis, the study admitted that a relatively small number of individuals were involved.

The V and J ends lost 2 bases and 2 bases, in that order; junction bases with no gene match: 14. CDR3 length equals 18 residues. In germline, CDR1 is LNHDA, CDR2 SQIVND (reference sequence). Each Susac syndrome patient had definite or probable disease by recently defined criteria. Negative magnetic isolation gave CD8+ and CD4+ cells; FACS enriched CD8+ TEMRA. Random hexamers were used to reverse transcribe an amount of roughly 0.5 to 1 ug RNA. MiXCR, applied by TCRdb to the immunoSEQ multiplex PCR reads, yields one record per CDR3 protein. The sample includes roughly 180,000 distinct CDR3 sequences, roughly 94% seen only once; the top ten take more than 0.08%. As concerns this clonotype: Its matching antigen is unknown.

The clonotype originates from a human donor with Susac syndrome. J is TRBJ2-7 and V is TRBV19; 8 bases are a match to TRBD2. Sequencing was carried out using CD4+ T cells from PBMCs. CDR3 in DNA: TGTGCCAGTAGTATAACGATCTGGAAGCGGGGGTCGGCCTACGAGCAGTACTTC. It translates to CASSITIWKRGSAYEQYF.